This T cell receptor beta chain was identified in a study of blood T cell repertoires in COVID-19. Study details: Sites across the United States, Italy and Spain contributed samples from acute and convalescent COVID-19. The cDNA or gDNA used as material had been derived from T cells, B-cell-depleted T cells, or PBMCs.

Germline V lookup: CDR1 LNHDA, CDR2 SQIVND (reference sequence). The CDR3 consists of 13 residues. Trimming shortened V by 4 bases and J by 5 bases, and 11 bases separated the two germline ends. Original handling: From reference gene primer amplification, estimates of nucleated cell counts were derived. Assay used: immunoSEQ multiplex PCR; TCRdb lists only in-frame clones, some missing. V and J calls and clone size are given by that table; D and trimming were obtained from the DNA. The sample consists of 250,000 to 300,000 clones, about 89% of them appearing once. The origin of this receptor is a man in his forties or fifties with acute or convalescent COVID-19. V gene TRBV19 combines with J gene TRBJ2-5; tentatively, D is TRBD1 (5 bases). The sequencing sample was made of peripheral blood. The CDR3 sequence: CASSKGYGETQYF. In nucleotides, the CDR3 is TGTGCCAGTAGTAAGGGGTATGGGGAGACCCAGTACTTC. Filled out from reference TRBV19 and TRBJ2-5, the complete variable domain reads DGGITQSPKYLFRKEGQNVTLSCEQNLNHDAMYWYRQDPGQGLRLIYYSQIVNDFQKGDIAEGYSVSREKKESFPLTVTSAQKNPTAFYLCASSKGYGETQYFGPGTRLLVL.